The 32 T cell receptor beta chains reported below all come from one sample, sequenced in a study of cytomegalovirus exposure and HLA in healthy donors. Primers: 60 Vbeta forward and 13 Jbeta reverse. Generated by immunoSEQ multiplex PCR, the TCRdb table keeps only in-frame clones and is missing some. The sample has about 160,000 clones, just under 80% seen once. Input material: PBMCs. The receptor source for this set is a woman aged 40 to 50 in good health and CMV-seropositive.

The rearrangement links TRBV28 to TRBJ1-1; D might be TRBD1 (6 bases). Germline CDR1 and CDR2: MDHEN and SYDVKM. The CDR3 has 16 amino acids. The CDR3 loop is CAVTGAAGALNTEAFF. The CDR3 region has the DNA TGTGCAGTAACCGGAGCGGCGGGGGCTCTGAACACTGAAGCTTTCTTT.

This clone was detected only once. The chain joins TRBV2 to TRBJ1-2; D call uncertain. V lost 3 bases and J lost 0, with 5 bases in between. This CDR3 contains 13 residues. The germline V gene has CDR1 SNHLY and CDR2 FYNNEI. DNA for the CDR3: TGTGCCAGCAGTGAGGAGGCTAACTATGGCTACACCTTC. Amino acid sequence: CASSEEANYGYTF.

The chain couples TRBV7-2 to TRBJ2-3; weak D call: TRBD1 (5 bases). The CDR3 has 16 amino acids. Germline CDR1 reads SGHTA; CDR2 reads FQGNSA. V was clipped by 2 bases and J by 1 base, with 13 bases between them. In DNA form, the CDR3 reads TGTGCCAGCAGCTTAAGTTGGGGCAGAGGCACAGATACGCAGTATTTT. Its translation: CASSLSWGRGTDTQYF.

The V call is TRBV4-1, the J call TRBJ1-2; tentatively, D is TRBD1 (5 bases). There are 14 residues in the CDR3. Germline CDR1 reads MGHRA; CDR2 reads YSYEKL. Trimming removed 1 base from V and 6 bases from J, with 12 bases in between. CDR3 region: CASSQAMGLNGYTF. DNA of the CDR3: TGCGCCAGCAGCCAAGCAATGGGGCTGAATGGCTACACCTTC.

The chain is built from TRBV5-1 and TRBJ2-5, with TRBD2 as a possible D gene (6 bases). The CDR3 has 17 residues. The germline V gene encodes CDR1 SGHRS and CDR2 YFSETQ. V lost 1 base, J lost 5 bases, and 21 bases lay in between. Here the CDR3 DNA reads TGCGCCAGCAGCTTGTCAGTGGGTGGTGGCGGGGCTGAGACCCAGTACTTC. Its translation: CASSLSVGGGGAETQYF.

The chain couples TRBV10-3 to TRBJ2-1; D is perhaps TRBD2 (5 bases). The CDR3 runs 14 residues. From germline, CDR1 is ENHRY and CDR2 SYGVKD. Trimming took off 6 bases at V and 9 bases at J, with 18 bases between the two ends. In DNA, the CDR3 is TGTGCCATCAGCCGAACGAAACTAGGGCTTGAGCAGTTCTTC. This translates into CAISRTKLGLEQFF.

This clone has just a few counts. This sequence joins TRBV7-8 and TRBJ2-7; 13 nucleotides match TRBD2. Germline-derived CDR1 and CDR2 are SGHVS and FQNEAQ. The CDR3 is 17 amino acids. V gave up 2 bases and J gave up 1 base; unmatched junction bases: 5. The CDR3 nucleotides read TGTGCCAGCAGCTTAACTAGCGGGGGGGCTTCATCCTACGAGCAGTACTTC. Translating it yields CASSLTSGGASSYEQYF.

Of note for this clone: One end of the junction fails to match germline, which may point to a read error. The chain employs TRBV7-9 and TRBJ1-1, with TRBD1 as a possible D gene (5 bases). The CDR3 length is 16 residues. From germline, CDR1 is SEHNR and CDR2 FQNEAQ (reference sequence). The CDR3 reads CSSSSPGGGLGTEAFF. DNA for the CDR3: TGTTCCAGCAGCTCCCCAGGTGGGGGGTTGGGAACTGAAGCTTTCTTT.

The genes are TRBV12-5 and TRBJ1-1, with D unclear. There are 23 residues in the CDR3. V lost 5 bases, J lost 1 base, and 38 bases lay in between. The germline V gene encodes CDR1 LGHNT and CDR2 FRNRAP. The CDR3 region has the DNA TGTGCTAGTGGTACCCTTCCGGGGTTGGACGTTCTTCTAAGGTCCGGGAGGAACACTGAAGCTTTCTTT. Its protein product is CASGTLPGLDVLLRSGRNTEAFF.

This clone was seen just once. The genes are TRBV5-6 and TRBJ1-2; possibly TRBD1 for D (6 bases). Germline V gives CDR1 SGHDT, CDR2 YYEEEE. V lost 3 bases to trimming and J lost 6 bases, with 12 bases between them. This CDR3 region has 13 residues. CDR3 region: CASSWGQGHGYTF. DNA for the CDR3: TGTGCCAGCAGCTGGGGGCAAGGACATGGCTACACCTTC.

The rearrangement joins TRBV5-1 to TRBJ1-2; maybe TRBD1 (5 bases). CDR3 size: 13 residues. Looked up from germline, CDR1 is SGHRS and CDR2 is YFSETQ. Trimming pared 2 bases from V and 7 bases from J, leaving 12 bases between. CDR3 nucleotides: TGCGCCAGCAGCTTCGGGCAGGGCGGTGGCTACACCTTC. It specifies CASSFGQGGGYTF.

The chain combines TRBV6-1 with TRBJ1-6; D is unclear. Germline CDR1 MNHNS, CDR2 SASEGT. The CDR3 is 17 residues long. The ends were cut back, 4 bases at V and 6 bases at J, with 19 bases in the middle. The CDR3 spells CASSVLVSPGGNSPLHF. CDR3 in DNA: TGTGCCAGCAGTGTCCTCGTGAGCCCTGGAGGTAATTCACCCCTCCACTTT.

This chain connects TRBV2 to TRBJ2-3, with 12 bases lining up with TRBD2. The CDR3 length is 16 residues. The germline gives CDR1 SNHLY, CDR2 FYNNEI. V dropped 2 bases and J dropped 2; count of bases not matched to a gene: 2. The CDR3 coding sequence is TGTGCCAGCAGTGAACTAGCGGGGGGGCACACAGATACGCAGTATTTT. It codes for CASSELAGGHTDTQYF.

The chain uses TRBV6-6 and TRBJ1-1; D gene uncertain. V dropped 2 bases and J dropped 0 bases, with 4 bases sitting between them. The CDR3 contains 13 residues. The germline V gene encodes CDR1 MNHNY and CDR2 SVGAGI (reference sequence). The DNA of the CDR3 is TGTGCCAGCAGTTACGCTATGAACACTGAAGCTTTCTTT. The encoded protein is CASSYAMNTEAFF.

This chain links TRBV19 with TRBJ1-2; D remains unclear. V was trimmed by 2 bases and J by 7 bases, leaving 11 bases between them. CDR3 length: 13 residues. Germline CDR1 LNHDA, CDR2 SQIVND (reference sequence). CDR3 residues: CASSILVPGGYTF. As DNA, the CDR3 is TGTGCCAGTAGTATACTTGTCCCGGGTGGCTACACCTTC.

This chain uses TRBV27 with TRBJ2-7; 9 bases line up with TRBD1. CDR3 size: 12 residues. Germline assignment: CDR1 MNHEY and CDR2 SMNVEV (reference sequence). V shed 8 bases, J shed 5 bases, and the junction held 4 bases outside the gene matches. This CDR3 is CASPDRGHEQYF. The CDR3 nucleotides are TGTGCCAGCCCGGACAGGGGACACGAGCAGTACTTC.

The chain combines TRBV19 with TRBJ1-4, with no clear D. Germline V gives CDR1 LNHDA, CDR2 SQIVND (reference sequence). V dropped 4 bases and J dropped 8 bases, with 8 bases sitting between them. This CDR3 region has 12 residues. CDR3 sequence: CASSTHKEKLFF. DNA of the CDR3: TGTGCCAGTAGTACCCACAAGGAAAAACTGTTTTTT. Filled out from reference TRBV19 and TRBJ1-4, the complete variable domain reads DGGITQSPKYLFRKEGQNVTLSCEQNLNHDAMYWYRQDPGQGLRLIYYSQIVNDFQKGDIAEGYSVSREKKESFPLTVTSAQKNPTAFYLCASSTHKEKLFFGSGTQLSVL.

This clone has only one observation. The J gene is TRBJ1-3, the V gene TRBV7-6; D remains ambiguous. Deletions cut 5 bases from V and 4 bases from J, with 24 bases between. Germline V CDR1 and CDR2: SGHVS, FNYEAQ. The CDR3 consists of 18 residues. The CDR3 loop reads CASSPLLTVVVRGNTIYF. DNA of the CDR3: TGTGCCAGCAGCCCCCTCCTAACGGTAGTGGTGCGGGGAAACACCATATATTTT.

This chain links TRBV30 with TRBJ2-1; D is perhaps TRBD2 (5 bases). There are 13 residues in the CDR3. Germline-derived CDR1 and CDR2 are GTSNPN and SVGIG (reference sequence). Trimming pared 4 bases from V and 7 bases from J, leaving 14 bases between. CDR3: CAWMPGTLNEQFF. CDR3 sequence (DNA): TGTGCCTGGATGCCGGGAACCCTTAATGAGCAGTTCTTC.

The chain is built from TRBV7-2 and TRBJ2-7; D is perhaps TRBD1 (6 bases). The V gene lost 1 base and the J gene lost 4 bases, with 11 bases spanning the gap. The germline V gene encodes CDR1 SGHTA and CDR2 FQGNSA. The CDR3 loop spans 14 amino acids. In nucleotides, the CDR3 is TGTGCCAGCAGCTTAGGGGGGCAGGGGTACGAGCAGTACTTC. Translating gives CASSLGGQGYEQYF.

This chain joins TRBV15 and TRBJ1-1; TRBD1 matches at 8 bases. The germline V gene encodes CDR1 LNHNV and CDR2 YYDKDF (reference sequence). This CDR3 has 16 residues. The V segment lost 1 base and the J segment 5 bases; nucleotides outside the gene matches: 9. The DNA of the CDR3 is TGTGCCACCAGCAGAGGGGACAGGATTTCGGGGACTGAAGCTTTCTTT. Protein product: CATSRGDRISGTEAFF.

The rearrangement joins TRBV7-8 to TRBJ2-3; TRBD2 matches at 8 bases. Germline V gene data show CDR1 as SGHVS and CDR2 as FQNEAQ. With V trimmed by 5 bases and J by 2 bases, 9 bases remained unmatched. The length of the CDR3 is 16 residues. The CDR3 reads CASSRGVAGSTDTQYF. CDR3 bases: TGTGCCAGCAGCCGAGGGGTAGCGGGATCCACAGATACGCAGTATTTT.

J is TRBJ2-7 and V is TRBV7-2; D is perhaps TRBD1 (6 bases). Germline CDR1 SGHTA, CDR2 FQGNSA. Deletions cut 1 base from V and 0 bases from J, with 13 bases between. The CDR3 has 16 residues. CDR3 loop: CASSLGTGIGSYEQYF. CDR3 sequence (DNA): TGTGCCAGCAGCTTAGGTACAGGGATTGGCTCCTACGAGCAGTACTTC. The whole variable domain, filled in from reference TRBV7-2 and TRBJ2-7, reads GAGVSQSPSNKVTEKGKDVELRCDPISGHTALYWYRQSLGQGLEFLIYFQGNSAPDKSGLPSDRFSAERTGGSVSTLTIQRTQQEDSAVYLCASSLGTGIGSYEQYFGPGTRLTVT.

This rearrangement joins TRBV15 to TRBJ2-3, with TRBD1 identical over 9 bases. CDR3 length: 16 residues. Trimming at V came to 3 bases and at J to 4 bases, leaving 8 bases not matched to a gene. Germline lookup yields CDR1 LNHNV and CDR2 YYDKDF (reference sequence). In nucleotides, the CDR3 is TGTGCCACCAGCAGGAGAACACAGGGGGCTGCAGATACGCAGTATTTT. This encodes CATSRRTQGAADTQYF.

As to this clone: Other DNA sequences in this sample translate to the same CDR3. This rearrangement joins TRBV7-6 to TRBJ1-1; D not resolved. V was shortened by 6 bases and J by 1 base, with 9 bases between the two germline ends. This CDR3 comprises 13 residues. Per the germline V gene, CDR1 is SGHVS and CDR2 is FNYEAQ. The DNA of the CDR3 is TGTGCCAGCAGTCTACGGGGGAACACTGAAGCTTTCTTT. This translates into CASSLRGNTEAFF.

This clone was seen only once. This chain joins TRBV5-4 and TRBJ1-2, with D unresolved. Germline lookup yields CDR1 SGHNT and CDR2 YYREEE (reference sequence). The CDR3 length is 13 residues. Deletions cut 0 bases from V and 4 bases from J, with 7 bases between. For the CDR3, the DNA is TGTGCCAGCAGCTTGGGGCAGGTCTATGGCTACACCTTC. Translating gives CASSLGQVYGYTF.

The chain carries TRBV28 and TRBJ1-3, with D maybe TRBD1 (5 bases). CDR3 length equals 13 residues. V lost 8 bases and J 5 bases, leaving 13 bases between the germline ends. CDR1 and CDR2 from the germline V gene are MDHEN and SYDVKM. CDR3 protein: CASFGQVRNTIYF. CDR3 DNA: TGTGCCAGCTTTGGACAAGTACGAAACACCATATATTTT.

The chain uses TRBV6-5 and TRBJ1-1; perhaps TRBD1 as D (5 bases). The V end was cut by 9 bases, the J end by 4 bases, with 18 bases between. The CDR3 consists of 14 residues. CDR1 is MNHEY and CDR2 is SVGAGI in the germline V gene. The CDR3 loop is CASSSPGGGTEAFF. DNA of the CDR3: TGTGCCAGTTCATCCCCGGGGGGAGGCACTGAAGCTTTCTTT.

About this clone: Other DNA sequences of this sample code for an identical CDR3. This chain uses TRBV7-8 with TRBJ2-5, with D uncertain. The V end lost 5 bases, the J end lost 4 bases, and 11 bases lay between the germline ends. CDR1 is SGHVS, CDR2 FQNEAQ, per germline. CDR3 size: 13 residues. The CDR3 region has the DNA TGTGCCAGCAGCCGGAATCTAGGAGAGACCCAGTACTTC. Residues: CASSRNLGETQYF. Full variable domain (remainder filled in from reference TRBV7-8 and TRBJ2-5): GAGVSQSPRYKVAKRGQDVALRCDPISGHVSLFWYQQALGQGPEFLTYFQNEAQLDKSGLPSDRFFAERPEGSVSTLKIQRTQQEDSAVYLCASSRNLGETQYFGPGTRLLVL.

This clone came up once. Sequence at one end of the junction differs from germline and may be a read error. The chain recombines TRBV27 with TRBJ1-2, with TRBD1 matching over 10 bases. The CDR3 has 16 residues. The V gene's germline CDR1 is MNHEY and CDR2 SMNVEV (reference sequence). The CDR3 region is CASSTSGQGINHGYTF. CDR3 DNA: TGTGCCAGCAGTACATCGGGACAGGGGATTAACCATGGCTACACCTTC.

The rearrangement uses TRBV4-2 and TRBJ2-4; a possible D gene is TRBD2 (5 bases). The V gene's germline CDR1 is LGHNA and CDR2 YNFKEQ. The V end was cut by 0 bases, the J end by 6 bases, with 12 bases between. The CDR3 length is 15 residues. The CDR3 here is CASSQDAGNINIQYF. CDR3 nucleotide sequence: TGTGCCAGCAGCCAAGATGCCGGGAATATAAACATTCAGTACTTC.

In its sample, this clone was seen a few times. The chain links TRBV6-5 to TRBJ1-4, with TRBD1 matching over 10 bases. CDR3 length equals 15 residues. With 6 bases clipped from V and 8 bases from J, the junction kept 9 bases outside the gene matches. Germline CDR1 MNHEY, CDR2 SVGAGI. The CDR3 sequence is CASRAGQGVGEKLFF. The DNA for the CDR3 is TGTGCCAGCAGGGCTGGACAGGGGGTTGGAGAAAAACTGTTTTTT.